This TCR beta chain stems from a study of response to subunit inactivated influenza vaccine. TCRdb ran MiXCR on the RT-PCR reads and lists one entry per CDR3 protein. In the table there are about 520,000 distinct CDR3 sequences, roughly 7.9% of which are singletons. Broader study findings: The authors offered the suggestion that each seasonal influenza vaccination recruits few new T cells.

Note on this clonotype: Its antigen is not known.

Germline V CDR1 and CDR2: DFQATT, SNEGSKA (reference sequence). Unmatched junction bases numbered 7, after V lost 6 bases and J lost 9 bases. This CDR3 region has 13 residues. This receptor was taken from a man aged 45-69 years who received an inactivated influenza vaccine. This sample comprised PBMCs from blood, obtained less than 30 months after vaccination. The V gene is TRBV20-1, the J gene TRBJ1-3; 11 nucleotides agree with TRBD1. This CDR3 reads CSATGQGAGTIYF. In DNA, the CDR3 is TGCAGTGCCACTGGACAGGGGGCCGGCACCATATATTTT.